The 27 T cell receptor beta chains below all came from one sample that was sequenced in a study of cytomegalovirus exposure and HLA in healthy donors (dated 2017 in TCRdb). Library preparation was by the immunoSEQ multiplex PCR assay. The multiplex PCR relied on a mix of 60 forward primers for TCR Vbeta segments and 13 reverse primers for TCR Jbeta segments. This is the immuneACCESS table as TCRdb keeps it, with only in-frame sequences that have V and J called. A part of the clones is gone; compared with another copy, unresolved V genes explain less than half, and the rest is unexplained. In this sample the table shows 130,000 or so clones, less than 80% of which occur a single time. In total, the top ten clones hold roughly 4% of the sample. The sample was PBMCs. The receptors stem from a man aged 50 to 60 in good health and CMV-seropositive.

V and J are TRBV18 and TRBJ2-5; TRBD2 is a possible D gene (5 bases). V was shortened by 3 bases and J by 5 bases, with 7 bases between the two germline ends. Germline loops: CDR1 KGHSH, CDR2 LQKENI. The CDR3 runs to 12 residues. CDR3 loop: CASSPSGETQYF. The CDR3 region has the DNA TGTGCCAGCTCACCTTCGGGGGAGACCCAGTACTTC.

This clone has more than one count but fewer than ten. V is TRBV29-1 and J is TRBJ2-4; 9 nucleotides line up with TRBD1. The CDR3 consists of 14 residues. The trim removed 7 bases at V and 7 bases at J, leaving 11 bases unmatched. Germline CDR1 SQVTM, CDR2 ANQGSEA. The CDR3 DNA sequence: TGCAGCGCCAGGGGGACAGGGCTGGGGAACATTCAGTACTTC. Protein product: CSARGTGLGNIQYF.

The chain carries TRBV29-1 and TRBJ2-7; a possible D gene is TRBD1 (5 bases). This CDR3 spans 13 amino acids. CDR1 is SQVTM, CDR2 ANQGSEA, per germline. Deletions cut 5 bases from V and 3 bases from J, with 14 bases between. CDR3 amino acids: CSVLRPGFYEQYF. CDR3 in DNA: TGCAGCGTTTTAAGGCCAGGGTTCTACGAGCAGTACTTC.

The J gene is TRBJ1-1, the V gene TRBV9, with 10 bases aligning to TRBD1. This CDR3 comprises 15 residues. CDR1 is SGDLS, CDR2 YYNGEE, per germline. V was pared by 2 bases and J by 4 bases, with 5 bases of the junction left unmatched. The CDR3 loop is CASSVGQGRSTEAFF. CDR3 bases: TGTGCCAGCAGCGTGGGACAGGGGAGGAGCACTGAAGCTTTCTTT.

V gene TRBV5-6 combines with J gene TRBJ2-1, with 9 positions matching TRBD1. Germline-derived CDR1 and CDR2 are SGHDT and YYEEEE. V was clipped by 1 base and J by 10 bases; unmatched bases: 9. The CDR3 length is 15 residues. In DNA form, the CDR3 reads TGTGCCAGCAGCTTGTCAGGGACAGGGCTTCGGGAGCAGTTCTTC. This gives the protein CASSLSGTGLREQFF.

This clone was seen a few times. The gene calls are TRBV6-5 and TRBJ1-2, with TRBD1 identical over 11 bases. There are 14 residues in the CDR3. The germline CDR1 and CDR2 sequences are MNHEY and SVGAGI. V shed 5 bases and J 7 bases; nucleotides not matched to a gene: 6. Written as DNA, the CDR3 is TGTGCCAGCAGTCGGGACAGGGGGATTGGTGGCTACACCTTC. This sequence encodes CASSRDRGIGGYTF.

The rearrangement links TRBV4-1 to TRBJ2-4; 8 bases agree with TRBD2. The CDR3 is 19 residues long. Per the germline V gene, CDR1 is MGHRA and CDR2 is YSYEKL. The J segment lost 1 base and the V segment lost 2 bases, leaving 13 bases of the junction unmatched. The CDR3: CASSQPGLVSPLAKNIQYF. CDR3 bases: TGCGCCAGCAGCCAACCGGGACTAGTTTCCCCGTTGGCCAAAAACATTCAGTACTTC.

V and J are TRBV5-8 and TRBJ1-1; D might be TRBD1 (6 bases). Germline CDR1 and CDR2: SGHTS and YDEGEE. The CDR3 length is 18 residues. V lost 0 bases, J lost 3 bases, and 21 bases lay in between. CDR3 sequence (DNA): TGTGCCAGCAGCTTGGCCAAGTTGGCAGGGGCTAGGGACACTGAAGCTTTCTTT. Residues: CASSLAKLAGARDTEAFF. Variable domain in full (rest from reference TRBV5-8 and TRBJ1-1): EAGVTQSPTHLIKTRGQQATLRCSPISGHTSVYWYQQALGLGLQFLLWYDEGEERNRGNFPPRFSGRQFPNYSSELNVNALELEDSALYLCASSLAKLAGARDTEAFFGQGTRLTVV.

CDR3 nucleotides: TGTGCCAGCTCACCATTCCCGACAGGGTATACCACCGGGGAGCTGTTTTTT. Amino acids: CASSPFPTGYTTGELFF. This sequence joins TRBV18 and TRBJ2-2, with 7 bases matching TRBD1. The V gene's germline CDR1 is KGHSH and CDR2 LQKENI. Losses at the gene ends were 2 bases for V and 4 bases for J; bases not matched to a gene: 10. This CDR3 spans 17 amino acids.

The rearrangement joins TRBV10-1 to TRBJ2-2, with a weak D call TRBD2 (5 bases). The CDR3 contains 13 residues. Germline assignment: CDR1 WNHNN and CDR2 SYGVQD (reference sequence). Trimming took 8 bases from V and 4 from J, leaving 11 bases between them. This chain's CDR3 is CASRGRFTGELFF. CDR3 nucleotide sequence: TGCGCCAGCCGGGGAAGATTCACCGGGGAGCTGTTTTTT.

With regard to this clone: This specimen includes other DNA sequences encoding the same CDR3. The chain carries TRBV4-2 and TRBJ2-1; TRBD2 agrees at 11 bases. Germline trimming cut 0 bases from V and 0 bases from J; bases unmatched to any gene: 1. The germline V gene encodes CDR1 LGHNA and CDR2 YNFKEQ. This CDR3 contains 17 residues. In DNA form, the CDR3 reads TGTGCCAGCAGCCAAGAAACTAGCGGGAGCTCCTACAATGAGCAGTTCTTC. Protein: CASSQETSGSSYNEQFF.

V is TRBV19 and J is TRBJ1-4; D might be TRBD1 (6 bases). Germline CDR1 LNHDA, CDR2 SQIVND (reference sequence). V lost 2 bases, J lost 6 bases, and 19 bases lay in between. CDR3 length: 17 residues. This chain's CDR3 is CASSIIGTGYGDEKLFF. Written as DNA, the CDR3 is TGTGCCAGTAGTATAATAGGCACAGGGTATGGTGATGAAAAACTGTTTTTT.

The rearrangement joins TRBV5-1 to TRBJ1-2; 12 bases are shared with TRBD1. CDR1 is SGHRS and CDR2 is YFSETQ in the germline V gene. This CDR3 has 16 amino acids. V lost 0 bases, J lost 4 bases, and 4 bases stayed unmatched. The CDR3 reads CASSLGGQGASYGYTF. The CDR3 DNA reads TGCGCCAGCAGCTTGGGGGGACAGGGGGCCTCCTATGGCTACACCTTC.

This clone was seen a single time. The V call is TRBV7-9, the J call TRBJ2-2; possibly TRBD2 for D (5 bases). V was pared by 5 bases and J by 1 base, with 14 bases between. Germline V gene data show CDR1 as SEHNR and CDR2 as FQNEAQ (reference sequence). This CDR3 region has 16 residues. This chain's CDR3 is CASSLGGLGNTGELFF. In DNA form, the CDR3 reads TGTGCCAGCAGCCTAGGCGGGCTGGGGAACACCGGGGAGCTGTTTTTT.

The chain combines TRBV2 with TRBJ2-3; 9 nucleotides match TRBD1. The CDR3 contains 16 residues. The V segment lost 5 bases and the J segment 9 bases; nucleotides outside the gene matches: 15. Germline V lookup: CDR1 SNHLY, CDR2 FYNNEI. CDR3: CASSTGTGRRASTQYF. The CDR3 nucleotides are TGTGCCAGCAGTACCGGGACAGGGAGACGGGCCTCAACGCAGTATTTT.

The gene calls are TRBV5-1 and TRBJ2-1; D perhaps matches TRBD2 (5 bases). This CDR3 spans 16 amino acids. V gave up 2 bases and J gave up 3 bases, with 15 bases separating them. Per the germline V gene, CDR1 is SGHRS and CDR2 is YFSETQ. DNA for the CDR3: TGCGCCAGCAGCTTCCTAGCCCAATCCGGCTACAATGAGCAGTTCTTC. Encoded protein: CASSFLAQSGYNEQFF.

J is TRBJ1-2 and V is TRBV7-2, with D possibly TRBD1 on 6 matching bases. There are 14 residues in the CDR3. The germline V gene has CDR1 SGHTA and CDR2 FQGNSA. Trimming left V 7 bases short and J 7 bases short, with 19 bases between. This CDR3 is CASKGRQASIGYTF. The CDR3 nucleotides are TGTGCCAGCAAGGGAAGACAGGCCTCTATTGGCTACACCTTC. Based on the CDR3 plus reference TRBV7-2 and TRBJ1-2, the full variable domain is GAGVSQSPSNKVTEKGKDVELRCDPISGHTALYWYRQSLGQGLEFLIYFQGNSAPDKSGLPSDRFSAERTGGSVSTLTIQRTQQEDSAVYLCASKGRQASIGYTFGSGTRLTVV.

Concerning this clone: Other DNA variants within this sample encode the same CDR3. The V gene is TRBV5-1, the J gene TRBJ1-4; 9 positions agree with TRBD1. CDR3 length: 15 residues. CDR1 SGHRS and CDR2 YFSETQ come from the germline V gene. V lost 0 bases to trimming and J lost 5 bases; unmatched junction nucleotides: 2. Written as DNA, the CDR3 is TGCGCCAGCAGCTTGGCCGGGACAGGGAATGAAAAACTGTTTTTT. Amino acid sequence: CASSLAGTGNEKLFF.

J is TRBJ2-7 and V is TRBV18; TRBD1 matches 8 bases. After removal of 6 bases from V and 0 bases from J, the junction contained 7 bases not matched to a gene. This CDR3 region has 15 residues. CDR1 and CDR2 (germline): KGHSH, LQKENI. CDR3 nucleotide sequence: TGTGCCAGCTCGGGAAACAGGGGGAGCTCCTACGAGCAGTACTTC. It encodes CASSGNRGSSYEQYF.

This chain uses TRBV10-3 with TRBJ1-3, with 7 bases fitting TRBD1. The germline gives CDR1 ENHRY, CDR2 SYGVKD. With 10 bases clipped from V and 4 bases from J, the junction kept 13 bases outside the gene matches. The CDR3 extends over 15 amino acids. CDR3 sequence: CATAILTGRGNTIYF. CDR3 coding DNA: TGTGCCACCGCAATACTGACAGGGCGGGGAAACACCATATATTTT.

The J gene is TRBJ2-5, the V gene TRBV7-9; D ambiguous. Germline V gene lookup returns CDR1 SEHNR and CDR2 FQNEAQ (reference sequence). Trimming removed 5 bases at V and 5 bases at J, with 6 bases between. The CDR3 spans 11 residues. DNA of the CDR3: TGTGCCAGCAGCCAACTGGAGACCCAGTACTTC. Its translation is CASSQLETQYF.

The rearrangement joins TRBV2 to TRBJ2-1; 7 bases align to TRBD2. Germline CDR1 is SNHLY and CDR2 is FYNNEI. The CDR3 loop spans 16 amino acids. J gave up 1 base and V 3 bases, and 6 bases lay outside the gene matches. The DNA for the CDR3 is TGTGCCAGCAGTGAGATACTAGCGTCGTCCTACAATGAGCAGTTCTTC. Protein product: CASSEILASSYNEQFF.

This rearrangement joins TRBV7-2 to TRBJ2-7; 15 bases map to TRBD2. Trimming at V came to 5 bases and at J to 6 bases, leaving 8 bases not matched to a gene. The CDR3 contains 16 residues. Looked up from germline, CDR1 is SGHTA and CDR2 is FQGNSA. CDR3 sequence reads: CASSTGLAGGQREQYF. In nucleotides, the CDR3 is TGTGCCAGCAGCACCGGACTAGCGGGAGGGCAGCGCGAGCAGTACTTC. The full variable domain, rest sourced from reference TRBV7-2 and TRBJ2-7, is GAGVSQSPSNKVTEKGKDVELRCDPISGHTALYWYRQSLGQGLEFLIYFQGNSAPDKSGLPSDRFSAERTGGSVSTLTIQRTQQEDSAVYLCASSTGLAGGQREQYFGPGTRLTVT.

This clone came up once. This chain joins TRBV6-1 and TRBJ2-1; D is perhaps TRBD1 (6 bases). CDR3 length: 15 residues. With 5 bases removed from V and 0 bases from J, the gap between germline ends came to 11 bases. Germline V gene sequence: CDR1 MNHNS, CDR2 SASEGT. The CDR3 spells CASSLDRSSYNEQFF. In DNA form, the CDR3 reads TGTGCCAGCAGTCTTGACAGGAGCTCCTACAATGAGCAGTTCTTC.

CDR3 in DNA: TGTGCCAGCAGTGATAGGGGGGGCGGAGCTTTCTTT. Translated, it gives CASSDRGGGAFF. The V gene is TRBV25-1, the J gene TRBJ1-1, with D perhaps matching TRBD1 (6 bases). CDR3 length: 12 residues. Trimming shortened V by 3 bases and J by 10 bases, and 12 bases separated the two germline ends. The germline V gene has CDR1 MGHDK and CDR2 SYGVNS.

J is TRBJ2-5 and V is TRBV4-2, with 9 bases that match TRBD2. Unmatched junction bases numbered 9, after V lost 0 bases and J lost 4 bases. Germline V gene lookup returns CDR1 LGHNA and CDR2 YNFKEQ. The CDR3 is 17 amino acids. DNA of the CDR3: TGTGCCAGCAGCCAAGAAGGTCTTCTGCGGGGGGGAGAGACCCAGTACTTC. Translated: CASSQEGLLRGGETQYF.

The rearrangement uses TRBV4-1 and TRBJ1-1; 8 nucleotides match TRBD1. The CDR3 consists of 16 residues. The germline V gene has CDR1 MGHRA and CDR2 YSYEKL. J was trimmed by 4 bases and V by 7 bases; bases with no gene match: 14. The CDR3 sequence is CASTEAGGAGGTEAFF. The DNA for the CDR3 is TGCGCCAGCACCGAGGCAGGGGGCGCCGGGGGCACTGAAGCTTTCTTT.